This T cell receptor beta chain was observed in a study of blood T cell repertoires in COVID-19. The data were produced by immunoSEQ multiplex PCR, yet TCRdb's version contains in-frame clones alone and is incomplete. This table has roughly 150,000 clones, roughly 80% appearing once. Between the trimmed V and J ends, which lost 7 bases and 3 bases, there was a span of 10 bases. The CDR3 is 11 residues long. The germline CDR1 and CDR2 sequences are SQVTM and ANQGSEA. The material sequenced was PBMCs or T cells enriched from blood (not recorded which). The receptor comes from a man aged 45-65 years who had recovered from COVID-19. The chain has TRBV29-1 and TRBJ2-7, with D possibly matching TRBD1 (6 bases). CDR3 DNA: TGCAGCGCGGGGACAAGCTACGAGCAGTACTTC. This encodes CSAGTSYEQYF.